This T cell receptor (beta chain) was observed in a study of blood T cells in healthy people across ages (dated by TCRdb to about 2015). About the investigation overall: In model experiments, template switching captured about one uniquely barcoded TCR beta cDNA molecule for every two T cells. The study measured age-related changes in TCR beta repertoire diversity using deep sequencing normalized with unique cDNA molecular identifiers. The donors were divided into four age groups: young (average around 16 years), middle-aged (about 41), aged (about 56) and long-lived (roughly 86). To avoid experimental bias, donors of different ages were spread randomly across the sequencing lanes. Using the same blood draw, the study looked at two additional independent replicas of 1 million unique cDNA reads for two donors, one aged 18 to 30 and the other aged 80 or older.

As to this clonotype: Its antigen remains unidentified. Per-nucleotide qualities are absent, and no much larger clonotype sits a single base away.

The library relied on 5' RACE. The instrument was an Illumina HiSeq 2500. A second 7 to 11 cycle PCR used a sample-barcoded 5' primer and a J-beta primer mix. A unique molecular identifier was introduced onto each TCR beta cDNA molecule by a template-switch 5' adaptor carrying 12 random nucleotides. At least 2.5 million CDR3-containing paired-end reads were obtained from each sample. First-strand cDNA was synthesized from all RNA with the Mint cDNA synthesis kit, primed by a TRBC-specific oligonucleotide. After uracil-DNA glycosylase treatment, a first 18-cycle PCR used universal primers M1SS and BC2_uni_R on all cDNA. As for the authors' bioinformatics: For normalization, 1 million high-quality reads, each with a distinct molecular identifier, were randomly selected from each sample. Reads with shared molecular identifiers were discarded instead of being binned into consensus sequences. MiTCR, run with a Q25 quality threshold and the strictest error-elimination algorithm, handled CDR3 identification, clonotype clustering and error correction. A nonparametric unseen species model with Euler transformation was used to estimate a lower bound on total TCR beta diversity. The public sequencing data were trimmed at Q25 with fastp and processed into clonotypes with MiXCR by TCRdb, which kept only in-frame beta chains. Each entry merges the rows of one CDR3 protein and shows their most common DNA and genes. The V and J calls here are based on TCRdb, not the publication. The sample data list more than 1,400,000 distinct CDR3 sequences, and roughly 40% of these were observed just once. The ten biggest clones cover 7.9% of the sample.

Trimming takes 6 bases off V and 6 bases off J; junction bases not matched to a gene: 8. Counted from cysteine to phenylalanine, this CDR3 has 14 amino acids. Of the read, only the CDR3 DNA is kept; its 42 bases are in frame from base 1. Overall study outcomes, separate from this receptor: Because donor CMV infection status was unknown, age-related changes in expanded clonotypes were potentially confounded. Compared with the aged group, the long-lived group had more naive CD4+ T cells, fewer expanded clones and increased TCR diversity, a pattern suggesting age selection. Estimates of total diversity from one million sequenced T cells were regarded as lower bounds and underestimates. Conclusive comparison of naive and antigen-experienced compartments was prevented by the profiling of bulk unsorted PBMCs. Observed TCR beta diversity per million T cells fell roughly linearly with age, and a significant reduction was already apparent by age around 40. The percentage of naive T cells measured by flow cytometry correlated strongly with observed TCR beta diversity.

The approximately 40 donors, aged roughly 6 to 90 years, were systemically healthy Caucasian individuals from Russia. Roughly 9 milliliters of peripheral blood were drawn from each donor into EDTA-treated Vacutainer tubes. Ficoll-Paque density-gradient centrifugation was used to isolate PBMCs, with at least 6 million per sample. Total RNA, at least 5 micrograms per sample, was extracted from PBMCs with Trizol reagent. For every donor, an aliquot of PBMCs went through flow cytometry to measure the percentages of naive CD45RAhigh/CD27high T cells. This TCR was recovered from a woman between 18 and 30 years old in good health. Sequencing used blood. In this chain, TRBV12-3 or TRBV12-4 is recombined with TRBJ2-1, and 7 junctional nucleotides match TRBD1. CDR3 region: CASSPVQGFNEQFF. The sequenced DNA: TGTGCCAGCAGCCCGGTACAGGGGTTCAATGAGCAGTTCTTC.